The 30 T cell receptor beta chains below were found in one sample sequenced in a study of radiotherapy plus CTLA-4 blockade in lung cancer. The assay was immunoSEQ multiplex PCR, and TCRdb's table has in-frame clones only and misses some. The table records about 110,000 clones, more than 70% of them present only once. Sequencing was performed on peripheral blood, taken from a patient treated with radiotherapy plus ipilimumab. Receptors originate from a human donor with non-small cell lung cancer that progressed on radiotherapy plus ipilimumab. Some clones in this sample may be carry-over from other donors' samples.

CDR3 loop: CASGFGQGKHEQYF. DNA of the CDR3: TGTGCTAGTGGTTTCGGTCAGGGGAAACACGAGCAGTACTTC. V gene TRBV12-5 combines with J gene TRBJ2-7; a possible D gene is TRBD1 (6 bases). The CDR3 covers 14 residues. The germline CDR1 and CDR2 sequences are LGHNT and FRNRAP. Trimming shortened V by 3 bases and J by 5 bases, and 14 bases separated the two germline ends.

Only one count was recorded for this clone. The DNA of the CDR3 is TGTGCCAGCAGCTTATCGGGCCCCCCCCGGGACAGGGTCCAAGAGACCCAGTACTTC. Amino acid sequence: CASSLSGPPRDRVQETQYF. The chain couples TRBV5-6 to TRBJ2-5, with 9 bases lining up with TRBD1. Germline V gene data show CDR1 as SGHDT and CDR2 as YYEEEE. The CDR3 runs to 19 residues. Trimming removed 2 bases from V and 1 base from J; junction bases left unmatched: 15.

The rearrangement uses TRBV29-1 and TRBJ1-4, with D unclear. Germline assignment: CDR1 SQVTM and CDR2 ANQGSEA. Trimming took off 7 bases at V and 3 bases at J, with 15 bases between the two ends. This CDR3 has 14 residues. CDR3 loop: CSARDTFPNEKLFF. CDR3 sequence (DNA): TGCAGCGCTCGGGATACCTTCCCTAATGAAAAACTGTTTTTT.

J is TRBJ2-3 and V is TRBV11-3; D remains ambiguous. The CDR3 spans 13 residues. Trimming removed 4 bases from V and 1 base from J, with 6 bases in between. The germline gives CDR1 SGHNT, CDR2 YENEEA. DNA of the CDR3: TGTGCCAGCAGCTCGTCAGGCACAGATACGCAGTATTTT. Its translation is CASSSSGTDTQYF. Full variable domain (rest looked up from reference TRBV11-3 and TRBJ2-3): EAGVVQSPRYKIIEKKQPVAFWCNPISGHNTLYWYLQNLGQGPELLIRYENEEAVDDSQLPKDRFSAERLKGVDSTLKIQPAELGDSAVYLCASSSSGTDTQYFGPGTRLTVL.

CDR3 sequence reads: CASSATANGEQFF. As DNA, the CDR3 is TGTGCCAGCAGTGCTACAGCTAATGGTGAGCAGTTCTTC. This sequence joins TRBV6-4 and TRBJ2-1; D is undetermined. The CDR3 runs to 13 residues. The V and J ends lost 4 bases and 9 bases respectively, with 13 bases between them. From germline, CDR1 is MRHNA and CDR2 SNTAGT.

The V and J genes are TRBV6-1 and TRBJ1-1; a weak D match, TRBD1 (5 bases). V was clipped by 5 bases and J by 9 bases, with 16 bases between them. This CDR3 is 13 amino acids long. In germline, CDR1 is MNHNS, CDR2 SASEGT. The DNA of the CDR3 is TGTGCCAGCAGTTATCCGGGGGTTGGTAAAGCTTTCTTT. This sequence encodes CASSYPGVGKAFF.

The CDR3 protein is CASSEGPFPDPYNEQFF. In DNA, the CDR3 is TGTGCCAGCAGCGAGGGGCCATTCCCGGACCCATACAATGAGCAGTTCTTC. The chain links TRBV9 to TRBJ2-1; the D gene is possibly TRBD1 (5 bases). Between the trimmed V and J ends, which lost 3 bases and 4 bases, there was a span of 20 bases. Germline CDR1 and CDR2: SGDLS and YYNGEE. This CDR3 spans 17 amino acids.

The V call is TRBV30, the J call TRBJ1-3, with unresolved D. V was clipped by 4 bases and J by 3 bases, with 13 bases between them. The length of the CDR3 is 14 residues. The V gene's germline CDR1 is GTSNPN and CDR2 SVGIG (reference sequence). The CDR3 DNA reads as TGTGCCTGGACTGGGGTAGGGTTTGGAAACACCATATATTTT. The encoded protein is CAWTGVGFGNTIYF.

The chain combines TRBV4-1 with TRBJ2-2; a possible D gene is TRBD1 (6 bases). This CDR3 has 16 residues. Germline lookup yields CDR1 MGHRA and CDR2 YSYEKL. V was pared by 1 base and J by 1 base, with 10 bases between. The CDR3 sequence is CASSQAPGQNTGELFF. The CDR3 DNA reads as TGCGCCAGCAGCCAAGCCCCGGGACAGAACACCGGGGAGCTGTTTTTT.

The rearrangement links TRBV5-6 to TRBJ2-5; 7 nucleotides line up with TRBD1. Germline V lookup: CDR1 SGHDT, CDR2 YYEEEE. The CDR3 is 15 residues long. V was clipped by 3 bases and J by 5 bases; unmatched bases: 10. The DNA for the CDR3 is TGTGCCAGCAGCTCCCAGCGAGGGGGCGGCGAGACCCAGTACTTC. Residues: CASSSQRGGGETQYF.

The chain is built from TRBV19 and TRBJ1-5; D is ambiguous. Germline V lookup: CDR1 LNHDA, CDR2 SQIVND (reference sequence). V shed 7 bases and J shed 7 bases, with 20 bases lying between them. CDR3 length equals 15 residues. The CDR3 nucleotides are TGTGCCAGTAACCCGGAGGTAGGGTACATACAGCCCCAGCATTTT. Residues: CASNPEVGYIQPQHF.

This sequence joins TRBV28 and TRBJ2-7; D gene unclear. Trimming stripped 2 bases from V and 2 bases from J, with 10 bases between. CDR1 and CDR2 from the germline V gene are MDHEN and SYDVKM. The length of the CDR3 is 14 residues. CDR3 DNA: TGTGCCAGCAGTTTAGATTTCGTCACCTACGAGCAGTACTTC. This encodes CASSLDFVTYEQYF.

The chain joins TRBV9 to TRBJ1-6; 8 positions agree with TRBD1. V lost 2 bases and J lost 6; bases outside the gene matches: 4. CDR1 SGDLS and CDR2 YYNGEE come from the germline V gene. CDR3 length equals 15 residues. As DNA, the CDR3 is TGTGCCAGCAGCGTGCGACAGGGGCGTAATTCACCCCTCCACTTT. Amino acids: CASSVRQGRNSPLHF. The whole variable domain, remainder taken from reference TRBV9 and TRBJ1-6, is DSGVTQTPKHLITATGQRVTLRCSPRSGDLSVYWYQQSLDQGLQFLIQYYNGEERAKGNILERFSAQQFPDLHSELNLSSLELGDSALYFCASSVRQGRNSPLHFGNGTRLTVT.

The CDR3 sequence: CASSPGQGALLQETQYF. CDR3 nucleotide sequence: TGTGCCAGCAGCCCTGGACAGGGGGCCCTCCTCCAAGAGACCCAGTACTTC. The V gene is TRBV9, the J gene TRBJ2-5; 11 bases map to TRBD1. The CDR3 runs to 17 residues. J was trimmed by 1 base and V by 4 bases; bases with no gene match: 9. The germline V gene has CDR1 SGDLS and CDR2 YYNGEE.

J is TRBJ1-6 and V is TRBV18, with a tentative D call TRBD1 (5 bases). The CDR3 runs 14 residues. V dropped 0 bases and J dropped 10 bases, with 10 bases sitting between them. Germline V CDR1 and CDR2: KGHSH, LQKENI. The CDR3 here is CASSPPGGFSPLHF. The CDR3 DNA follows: TGTGCCAGCTCACCACCGGGGGGATTCTCACCCCTCCACTTT.

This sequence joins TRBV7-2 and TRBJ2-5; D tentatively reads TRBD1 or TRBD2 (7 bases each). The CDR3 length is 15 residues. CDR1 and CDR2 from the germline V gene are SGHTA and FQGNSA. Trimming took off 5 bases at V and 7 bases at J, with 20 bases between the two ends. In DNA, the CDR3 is TGTGCCAGCAGCCCCAGGGGGGGCAGGGGCTCGACCCAGTACTTC. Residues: CASSPRGGRGSTQYF.

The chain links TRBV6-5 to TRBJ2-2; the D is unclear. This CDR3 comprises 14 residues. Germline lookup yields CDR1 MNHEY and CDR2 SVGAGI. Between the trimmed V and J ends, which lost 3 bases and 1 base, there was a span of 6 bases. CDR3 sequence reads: CASSYIGNTGELFF. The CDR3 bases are TGTGCCAGCAGTTATATAGGGAACACCGGGGAGCTGTTTTTT.

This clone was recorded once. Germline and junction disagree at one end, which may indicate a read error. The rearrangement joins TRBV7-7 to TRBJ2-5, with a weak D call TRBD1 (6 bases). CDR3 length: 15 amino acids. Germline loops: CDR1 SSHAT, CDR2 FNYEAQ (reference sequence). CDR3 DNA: TGTGCTAGCAGCTTAGGAACAGGGTTTGAAGAGACCCAGTACTTC. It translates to CASSLGTGFEETQYF.

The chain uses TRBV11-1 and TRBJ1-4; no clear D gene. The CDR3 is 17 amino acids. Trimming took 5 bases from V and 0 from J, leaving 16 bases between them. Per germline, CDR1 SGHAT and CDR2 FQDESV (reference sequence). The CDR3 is CASSKSAASATNEKLFF. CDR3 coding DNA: TGTGCCAGCAGCAAATCAGCGGCGTCCGCAACTAATGAAAAACTGTTTTTT.

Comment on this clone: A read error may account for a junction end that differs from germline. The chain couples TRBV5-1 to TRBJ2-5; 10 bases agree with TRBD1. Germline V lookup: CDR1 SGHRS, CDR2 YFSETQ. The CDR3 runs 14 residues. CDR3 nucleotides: TGCACCAGCAGCCCGGGACAGGGGAGAGAGACCCAGTACTTC. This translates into CTSSPGQGRETQYF.

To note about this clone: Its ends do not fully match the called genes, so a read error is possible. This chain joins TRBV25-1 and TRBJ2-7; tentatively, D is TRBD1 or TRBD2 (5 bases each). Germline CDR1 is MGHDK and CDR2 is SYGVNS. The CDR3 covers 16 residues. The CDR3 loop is CALLTKHAGATYEQYF. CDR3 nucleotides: TGCGCTCTTCTAACTAAGCACGCCGGGGCGACCTACGAGCAGTACTTC.

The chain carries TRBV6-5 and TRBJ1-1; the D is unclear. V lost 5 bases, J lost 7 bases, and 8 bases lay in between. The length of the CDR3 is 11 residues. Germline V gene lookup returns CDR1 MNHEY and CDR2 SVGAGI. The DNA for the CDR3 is TGTGCCAGCAGTCGTAGATTTGAAGCTTTCTTT. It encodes CASSRRFEAFF.

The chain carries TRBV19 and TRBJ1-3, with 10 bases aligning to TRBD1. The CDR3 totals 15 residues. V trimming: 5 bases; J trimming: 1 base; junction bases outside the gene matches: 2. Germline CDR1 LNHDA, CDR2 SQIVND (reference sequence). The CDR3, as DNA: TGTGCCAGTAGTGCGGGACAGGGGTCTGGAAACACCATATATTTT. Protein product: CASSAGQGSGNTIYF.

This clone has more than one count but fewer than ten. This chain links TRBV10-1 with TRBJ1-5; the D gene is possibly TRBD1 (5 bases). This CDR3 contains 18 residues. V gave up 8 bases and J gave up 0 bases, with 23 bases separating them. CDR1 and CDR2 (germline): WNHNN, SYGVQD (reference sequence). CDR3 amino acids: CASARDGLSLYSNQPQHF. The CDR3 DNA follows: TGCGCCAGCGCAAGGGACGGATTATCATTATATAGCAATCAGCCCCAGCATTTT.

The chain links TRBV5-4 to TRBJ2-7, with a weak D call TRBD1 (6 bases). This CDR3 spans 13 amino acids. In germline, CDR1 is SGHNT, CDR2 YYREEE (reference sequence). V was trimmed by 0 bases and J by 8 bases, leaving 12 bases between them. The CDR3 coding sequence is TGTGCCAGCAGCTTGGCAGGGACATACAAGCAGTACTTC. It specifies CASSLAGTYKQYF.

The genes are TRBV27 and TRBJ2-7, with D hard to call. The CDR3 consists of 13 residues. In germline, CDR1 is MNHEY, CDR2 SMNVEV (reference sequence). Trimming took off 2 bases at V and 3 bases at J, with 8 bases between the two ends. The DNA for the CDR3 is TGTGCCAGCAGTTTAGGCCCCTACTACGAGCAGTACTTC. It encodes CASSLGPYYEQYF.

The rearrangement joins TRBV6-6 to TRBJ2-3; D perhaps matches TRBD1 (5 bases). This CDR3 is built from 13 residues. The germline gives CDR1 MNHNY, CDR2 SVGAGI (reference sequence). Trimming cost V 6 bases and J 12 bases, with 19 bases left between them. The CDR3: CASRWSPTTAQYF. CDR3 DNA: TGTGCCAGCAGATGGTCCCCAACGACAGCCCAGTATTTT.

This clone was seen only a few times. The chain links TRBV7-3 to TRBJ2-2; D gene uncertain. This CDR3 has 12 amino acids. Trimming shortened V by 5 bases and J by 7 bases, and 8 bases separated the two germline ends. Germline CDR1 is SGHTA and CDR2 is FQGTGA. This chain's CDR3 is CASSKVVGELFF. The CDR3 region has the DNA TGTGCCAGCAGCAAAGTTGTCGGGGAGCTGTTTTTT.

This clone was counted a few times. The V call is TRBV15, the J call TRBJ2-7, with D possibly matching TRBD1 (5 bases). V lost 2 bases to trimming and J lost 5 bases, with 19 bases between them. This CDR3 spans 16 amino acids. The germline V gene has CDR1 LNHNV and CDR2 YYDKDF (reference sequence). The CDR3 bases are TGTGCCACCAGCAGACGAAGCAGGGTCGCCCGCGACGAGCAGTACTTC. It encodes CATSRRSRVARDEQYF.

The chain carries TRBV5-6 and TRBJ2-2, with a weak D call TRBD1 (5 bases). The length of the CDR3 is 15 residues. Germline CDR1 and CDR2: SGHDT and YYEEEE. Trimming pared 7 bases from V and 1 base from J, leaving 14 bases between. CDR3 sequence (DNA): TGTGCCAGCCCCGACAGACAAAAGAACACCGGGGAGCTGTTTTTT. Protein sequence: CASPDRQKNTGELFF. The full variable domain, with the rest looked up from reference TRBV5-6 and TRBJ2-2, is DAGVTQSPTHLIKTRGQQVTLRCSPKSGHDTVSWYQQALGQGPQFIFQYYEEEERQRGNFPDRFSGHQFPNYSSELNVNALLLGDSALYLCASPDRQKNTGELFFGEGSRLTVL.